This entry concerns a single T cell receptor (beta chain). The sample belongs to a study of blood T cell repertoires in COVID-19. At the level of the study: Donors in the United States, Italy and Spain gave samples during acute or convalescent COVID-19. Sources were T cells, B-cell-depleted T cells, or PBMCs; the material itself was cDNA or gDNA.

Method: immunoSEQ multiplex PCR; TCRdb's copy keeps in-frame clones and lacks some. The sample includes 110,000 or so clones, approximately 85% of them seen just once. Trimming took off 0 bases at V and 3 bases at J, with 8 bases between the two ends. CDR1 is MGHRA and CDR2 is YSYEKL in the germline V gene. The CDR3 has 15 residues. The sequence was collected from a woman aged 55-69 years with COVID-19, enrolled during active disease. The J gene is TRBJ2-2, the V gene TRBV4-1; D is possibly TRBD2 (5 bases). Material for sequencing was peripheral blood. CDR3 sequence (DNA): TGCGCCAGCAGCCAAGATGTAGCGCACACCGGGGAGCTGTTTTTT. The encoded protein is CASSQDVAHTGELFF.